This entry is about one T cell receptor (beta chain). It lacks a known antigen. The record has no base qualities; no much larger clone is one base away. These data belong to a study of T cell changes during pregnancy in multiple sclerosis (dated by TCRdb to between 2018 and 2020). As for the study more broadly: Changes in the T cell repertoire over the course of pregnancy were examined in this study in women with multiple sclerosis.

Trimming takes 0 bases from V and 6 bases from J, and the germline ends sit 21 bases apart. From its cysteine to its phenylalanine, the CDR3 spans 17 amino acids. Just CDR3 DNA is preserved here, 51 bases in frame from base 1. CDR1 is given as SGHRS and CDR2 as YFSETQ, both from the germline V gene. To prepare the library, the immunoSEQ multiplex PCR assay was applied. TCRdb re-hosts the immuneACCESS table, in-frame sequences only. Its copies lack some clones; in the studies checked, an unresolved V gene accounts for under half of them, and the cause for the rest is not known. Within this sample are tens of thousands of clones, with 80% to 95% of them counted one time only. Of the sample, 1.5% to 2% is held by the ten largest clones.

Sequencing used peripheral blood, obtained in the first trimester of pregnancy. The clonotype was recovered from a female donor in good health, enrolled as a control in a pregnancy study. The sequence joins TRBV5-1 to TRBJ1-2, with TRBD1 perhaps the D gene, on 6 matching bases. The nucleotides read TGCGCCAGCAGCTTGGCCCCTCCAGGGGCCGGGTTCGATGGCTACACCTTC. The resulting protein is CASSLAPPGAGFDGYTF.